This TCR beta chain originates from a study of blood T cell repertoires in COVID-19. For the study at large: Donors in the United States, Italy and Spain gave samples during acute or convalescent COVID-19. T cells, B-cell-depleted T cells, or PBMCs provided the cDNA or gDNA that served as material.

The CDR3 length is 16 residues. Germline lookup yields CDR1 KGHSH and CDR2 LQKENI. The V segment lost 5 bases and the J segment 3 bases; nucleotides outside the gene matches: 5. Profiled with immunoSEQ multiplex PCR; TCRdb holds only in-frame clones, not every one. The sample has about 270,000 clones, around nine tenths seen once. The gene calls are TRBV18 and TRBJ2-1, with 12 bases aligning to TRBD2. The source of this sequence is a man in his forties who had recovered from COVID-19. The sequenced material came from peripheral blood. Here the CDR3 reads CASSLRLAGVYNEQFF. DNA of the CDR3: TGTGCCAGCTCATTGCGACTAGCGGGAGTCTACAATGAGCAGTTCTTC.